This TCR beta chain is from a study of identical twins. MiXCR, run by TCRdb on the 5' RACE reads, gives a single entry per CDR3 protein. The sample yields 420,000 or so distinct CDR3 sequences, approximately 17% seen once. This clonotype was found many times. The J segment lost 0 bases and the V segment lost 7 bases, leaving 9 bases of the junction unmatched. CDR3 length: 16 residues. Per the germline V gene, CDR1 is MNHEY and CDR2 is SMNVEV (reference sequence). The chain joins TRBV27 to TRBJ2-1; TRBD2 matches 7 bases. Sequenced material: naive T cells sorted from blood. This sequence originates from a middle-aged man in good health. The CDR3 sequence: CASTVYGGSSYNEQFF. The CDR3 nucleotides are TGTGCCAGCACCGTTTACGGCGGGAGCTCCTACAATGAGCAGTTCTTC.